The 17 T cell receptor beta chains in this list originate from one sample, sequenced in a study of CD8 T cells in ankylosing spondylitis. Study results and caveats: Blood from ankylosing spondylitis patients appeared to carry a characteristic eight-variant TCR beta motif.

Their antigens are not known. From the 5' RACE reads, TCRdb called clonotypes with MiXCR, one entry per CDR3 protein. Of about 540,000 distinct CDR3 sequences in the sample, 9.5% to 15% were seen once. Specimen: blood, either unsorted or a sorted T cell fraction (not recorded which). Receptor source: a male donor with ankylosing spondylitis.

CDR3 in DNA: TGTGCCAGCAGCCAAGGACTGTACGAGCAGTACTTC. Translating it yields CASSQGLYEQYF. The chain couples TRBV7-9 to TRBJ2-7; maybe TRBD2 (5 bases). With 5 bases removed from V and 4 bases from J, the gap between germline ends came to 9 bases. This CDR3 comprises 12 residues. Germline loops: CDR1 SEHNR, CDR2 FQNEAQ (reference sequence).

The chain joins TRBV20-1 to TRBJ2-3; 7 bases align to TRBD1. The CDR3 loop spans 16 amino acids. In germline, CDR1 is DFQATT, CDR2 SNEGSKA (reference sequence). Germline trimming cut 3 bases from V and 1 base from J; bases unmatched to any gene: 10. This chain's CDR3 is CSASSLGQRRTDTQYF. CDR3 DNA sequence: TGCAGTGCTAGTAGCCTGGGACAGAGACGCACAGATACGCAGTATTTT.

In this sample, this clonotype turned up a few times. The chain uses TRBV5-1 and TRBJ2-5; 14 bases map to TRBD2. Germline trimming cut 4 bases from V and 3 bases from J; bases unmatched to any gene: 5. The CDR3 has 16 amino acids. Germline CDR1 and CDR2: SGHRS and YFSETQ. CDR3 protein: CASSPRLAGGKETQYF. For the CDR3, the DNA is TGCGCCAGCAGCCCACGACTAGCGGGAGGGAAAGAGACCCAGTACTTC.

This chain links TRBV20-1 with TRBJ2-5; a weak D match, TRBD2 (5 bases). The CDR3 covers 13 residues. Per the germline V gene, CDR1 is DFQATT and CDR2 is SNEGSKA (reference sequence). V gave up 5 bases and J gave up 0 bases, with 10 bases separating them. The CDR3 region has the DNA TGCAGTGCTTGGACTGGGTACCAAGAGACCCAGTACTTC. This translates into CSAWTGYQETQYF.

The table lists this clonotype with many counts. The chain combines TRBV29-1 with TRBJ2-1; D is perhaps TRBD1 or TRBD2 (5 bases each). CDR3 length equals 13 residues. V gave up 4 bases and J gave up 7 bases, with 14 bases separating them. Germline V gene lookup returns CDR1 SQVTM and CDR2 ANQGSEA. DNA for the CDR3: TGCAGCGTTGGTCTTACCGGGGCTAATGAGCAGTTCTTC. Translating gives CSVGLTGANEQFF.

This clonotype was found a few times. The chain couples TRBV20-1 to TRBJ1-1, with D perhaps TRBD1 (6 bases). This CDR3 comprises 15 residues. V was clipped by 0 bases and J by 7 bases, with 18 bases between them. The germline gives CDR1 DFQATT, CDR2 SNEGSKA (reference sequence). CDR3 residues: CSARDGGPNDGEAFF. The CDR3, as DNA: TGCAGTGCTAGAGACGGGGGCCCTAACGACGGTGAAGCTTTCTTT.

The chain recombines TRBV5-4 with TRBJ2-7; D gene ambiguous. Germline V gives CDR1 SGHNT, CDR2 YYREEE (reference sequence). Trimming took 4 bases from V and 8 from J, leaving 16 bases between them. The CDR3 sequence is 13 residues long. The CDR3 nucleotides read TGTGCCAGCAGCCCGGAGCCTTGGGGAAAGCAGTACGTC. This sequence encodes CASSPEPWGKQYV.

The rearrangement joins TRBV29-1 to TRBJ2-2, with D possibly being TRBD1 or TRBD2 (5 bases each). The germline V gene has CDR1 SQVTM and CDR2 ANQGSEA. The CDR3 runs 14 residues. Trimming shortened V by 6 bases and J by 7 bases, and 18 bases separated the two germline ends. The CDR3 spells CSVATRGDVGELFF. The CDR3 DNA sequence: TGCAGCGTCGCGACCCGAGGGGACGTCGGGGAGCTGTTTTTT.

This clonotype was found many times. CDR3 sequence reads: CASSSTLTGELFF. In DNA form, the CDR3 reads TGCGCCAGCAGCTCGACACTCACCGGGGAGCTGTTTTTT. The chain links TRBV5-1 to TRBJ2-2, with no clear D. Between the trimmed V and J ends, which lost 3 bases and 4 bases, there was a span of 7 bases. The length of the CDR3 is 13 residues. Germline CDR1 is SGHRS and CDR2 is YFSETQ.

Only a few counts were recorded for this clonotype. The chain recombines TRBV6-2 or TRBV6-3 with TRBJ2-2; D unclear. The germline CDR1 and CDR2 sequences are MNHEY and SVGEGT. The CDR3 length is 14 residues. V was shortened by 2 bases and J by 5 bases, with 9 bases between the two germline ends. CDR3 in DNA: TGTGCCAGCAGTTACACGGTGGGGACCGGGGAGCTGTTTTTT. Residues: CASSYTVGTGELFF.

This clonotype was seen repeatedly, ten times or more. The CDR3 DNA is TGCAGCGTTGAAGAGAATCGGGGGAGGGACACTGAAGCTTTCTTT. It specifies CSVEENRGRDTEAFF. This chain connects TRBV29-1 to TRBJ1-1; D may be TRBD1 (5 bases). Germline CDR1 and CDR2: SQVTM and ANQGSEA. The CDR3 length is 15 residues. The germline V and J ends were trimmed by 0 bases and 3 bases, with 14 bases remaining between them.

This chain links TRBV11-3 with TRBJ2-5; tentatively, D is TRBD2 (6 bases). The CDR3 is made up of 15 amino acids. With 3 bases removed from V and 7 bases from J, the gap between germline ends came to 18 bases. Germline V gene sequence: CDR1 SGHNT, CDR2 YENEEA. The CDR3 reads CASSLGGLSRGTQYF. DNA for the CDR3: TGTGCCAGCAGCTTGGGCGGACTATCCCGAGGGACCCAGTACTTC.

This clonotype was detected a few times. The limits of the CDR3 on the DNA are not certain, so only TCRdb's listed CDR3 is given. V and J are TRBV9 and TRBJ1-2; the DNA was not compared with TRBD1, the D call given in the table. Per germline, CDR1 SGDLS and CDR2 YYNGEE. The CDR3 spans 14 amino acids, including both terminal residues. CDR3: CASSVAPGISGHTF.

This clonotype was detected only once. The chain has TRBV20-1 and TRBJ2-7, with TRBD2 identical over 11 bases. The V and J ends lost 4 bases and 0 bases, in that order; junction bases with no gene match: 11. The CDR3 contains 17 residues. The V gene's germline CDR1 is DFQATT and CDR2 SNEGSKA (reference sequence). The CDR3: CSATLGSGRANSYEQYF. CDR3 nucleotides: TGCAGTGCTACCCTGGGTAGCGGGAGGGCCAACTCCTACGAGCAGTACTTC.

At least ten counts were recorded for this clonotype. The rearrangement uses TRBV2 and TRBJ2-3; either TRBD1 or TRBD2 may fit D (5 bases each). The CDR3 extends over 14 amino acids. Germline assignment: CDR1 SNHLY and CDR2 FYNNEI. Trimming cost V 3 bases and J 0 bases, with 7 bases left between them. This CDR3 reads CASSEGVSTDTQYF. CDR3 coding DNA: TGTGCCAGCAGTGAGGGGGTTAGCACAGATACGCAGTATTTT.

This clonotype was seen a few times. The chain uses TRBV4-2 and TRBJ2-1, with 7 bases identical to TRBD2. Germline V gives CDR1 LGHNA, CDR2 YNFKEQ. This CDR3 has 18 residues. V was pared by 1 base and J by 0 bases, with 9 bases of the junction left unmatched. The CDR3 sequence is CASSQASSSSGSYNEQFF. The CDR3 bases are TGTGCCAGCAGCCAAGCCTCCTCTTCTAGCGGCTCCTACAATGAGCAGTTCTTC.

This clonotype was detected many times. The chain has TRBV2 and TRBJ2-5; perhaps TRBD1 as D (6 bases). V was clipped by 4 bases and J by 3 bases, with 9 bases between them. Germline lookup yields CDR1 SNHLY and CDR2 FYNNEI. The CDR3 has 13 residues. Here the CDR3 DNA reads TGTGCCAGCAGTGTGGACAGAAAAGAGACCCAGTACTTC. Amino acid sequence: CASSVDRKETQYF.